This TCR beta chain comes out of a study of vaccination and CD4 T cells after COVID-19. CD4+ T cells that had been cultured provided DNA sequenced with the Oncomine TCR Beta short-read assay. MiXCR was run by TCRdb on the PCR reads, yielding one entry per CDR3 protein. The data contain about 14,000 distinct CDR3 sequences, around 45% of them singletons. Concerning this clonotype: The antigen remains unidentified.

Treatment in this sample: roughly ten-day PBMC culture with coronavirus spike peptide pools or control peptides (ViraFEST assay). The source was CD4+ T cells from blood, cultured in vitro, collected after SARS-CoV-2 vaccination. This TCR came from a human donor who had recovered from COVID-19.

In DNA form, the CDR3 reads TGTGCCTGGAGCCTTGGAACAGGGGGCGGCAAAGGTGGCTACACCTTC. Its protein product is CAWSLGTGGGKGGYTF. This chain joins TRBV30 and TRBJ1-2; the match to TRBD1 covers 9 bases. CDR1 is GTSNPN and CDR2 is SVGIG in the germline V gene (reference sequence). V trimming: 3 bases; J trimming: 7 bases; junction bases outside the gene matches: 15. The length of the CDR3 is 16 residues.